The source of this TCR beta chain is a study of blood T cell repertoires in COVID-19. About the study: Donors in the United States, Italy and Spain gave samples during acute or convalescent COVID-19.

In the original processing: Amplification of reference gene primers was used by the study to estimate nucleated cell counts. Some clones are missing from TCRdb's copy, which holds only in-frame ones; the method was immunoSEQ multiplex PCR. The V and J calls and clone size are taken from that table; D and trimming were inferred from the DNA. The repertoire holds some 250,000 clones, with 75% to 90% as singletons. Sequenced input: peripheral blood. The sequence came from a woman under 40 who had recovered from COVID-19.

CDR3 bases: TGTGCCAGTAGTTCGGGGACAGGCCATCTGGGGACCGGGGAGCTGTTTTTT. This translates into CASSSGTGHLGTGELFF. The chain couples TRBV19 to TRBJ2-2, with 8 bases fitting TRBD1. The V gene end was trimmed by 5 bases and the J gene end by 5 bases; junction bases not matched to a gene: 13. The CDR3 length is 17 residues. Germline V CDR1 and CDR2: LNHDA, SQIVND (reference sequence).